The 20 T cell receptor beta chains below were found in one sample sequenced in a study of T cell responses to AZD1222 COVID-19 vaccine. The method was immunoSEQ multiplex PCR; TCRdb's version includes in-frame clones alone and lacks a portion of them. The table shows roughly 120,000 clones, with about 88% occurring only once. The sample was peripheral blood, taken 28 days after the second AZD1222 dose. The receptor set was obtained from an adult who received the AZD1222 COVID-19 vaccine.

CDR3 coding DNA: TGTGCCAGTAGTATAGGACAGGGATGGCGGTCGGATTCACCCCTCCACTTT. It codes for CASSIGQGWRSDSPLHF. The gene calls are TRBV19 and TRBJ1-6; 7 positions match TRBD1. The CDR3 extends over 17 amino acids. CDR1 and CDR2 from the germline V gene are LNHDA and SQIVND (reference sequence). The trim removed 1 base at V and 8 bases at J, leaving 11 bases unmatched. The complete variable domain, with remaining parts taken from reference TRBV19 and TRBJ1-6, reads DGGITQSPKYLFRKEGQNVTLSCEQNLNHDAMYWYRQDPGQGLRLIYYSQIVNDFQKGDIAEGYSVSREKKESFPLTVTSAQKNPTAFYLCASSIGQGWRSDSPLHFGNGTRLTVT.

This sequence joins TRBV12-5 and TRBJ2-7; unclear D gene. Germline V lookup: CDR1 LGHNT, CDR2 FRNRAP. The V end was cut by 2 bases, the J end by 1 base, with 12 bases between. The CDR3 consists of 15 residues. The CDR3 sequence is CASGLPGGLSYEQYF. The CDR3 DNA sequence: TGTGCTAGTGGTTTGCCGGGTGGCCTTTCCTACGAGCAGTACTTC.

The chain couples TRBV20-1 to TRBJ1-1; TRBD1 might be the D (6 bases). CDR1 is DFQATT, CDR2 SNEGSKA, per germline (reference sequence). The V end was cut by 6 bases, the J end by 6 bases, with 11 bases between. The CDR3 is 11 amino acids. The CDR3 protein is CSAAGVPEAFF. The CDR3 DNA reads TGCAGTGCCGCAGGGGTTCCTGAAGCTTTCTTT.

The chain has TRBV11-2 and TRBJ1-1; D remains ambiguous. This CDR3 is 16 amino acids long. CDR1 is SGHAT, CDR2 FQNNGV, per germline. V shed 5 bases and J shed 1 base, with 17 bases lying between them. Written as DNA, the CDR3 is TGTGCCAGCAGCCAAAGACCGGGCGGGGAGAACACTGAAGCTTTCTTT. Translation: CASSQRPGGENTEAFF.

This chain connects TRBV5-4 to TRBJ2-2; no definite D call. V gave up 4 bases and J gave up 5 bases, with 6 bases separating them. In germline, CDR1 is SGHNT, CDR2 YYREEE (reference sequence). The CDR3 is 12 residues long. CDR3 nucleotides: TGTGCCAGCAGCCCTGGGACCGGGGAGCTGTTTTTT. Its protein product is CASSPGTGELFF.

This chain links TRBV7-2 with TRBJ2-5, with a tentative D call TRBD1 (5 bases). The V end lost 4 bases, the J end lost 1 base, and 19 bases lay between the germline ends. This CDR3 is 17 amino acids long. Looked up from germline, CDR1 is SGHTA and CDR2 is FQGNSA. The CDR3 here is CASSSPPGALGQETQYF. CDR3 DNA: TGTGCCAGCAGCTCCCCCCCTGGGGCTTTAGGCCAAGAGACCCAGTACTTC. Full variable domain (outside the CDR3, taken from reference TRBV7-2 and TRBJ2-5): GAGVSQSPSNKVTEKGKDVELRCDPISGHTALYWYRQSLGQGLEFLIYFQGNSAPDKSGLPSDRFSAERTGGSVSTLTIQRTQQEDSAVYLCASSSPPGALGQETQYFGPGTRLLVL.

The V call is TRBV24-1, the J call TRBJ1-6; maybe TRBD1 (6 bases). Germline V gene sequence: CDR1 KGHDR, CDR2 SFDVKD. The germline V and J ends were trimmed by 2 bases and 5 bases, with 12 bases remaining between them. This CDR3 comprises 16 residues. CDR3 nucleotides: TGTGCCACCAGTGATTCTCCGACAGGAAATAATTCACCCCTCCACTTT. This translates into CATSDSPTGNNSPLHF.

The rearrangement uses TRBV28 and TRBJ2-6; weak D call: TRBD2 (5 bases). Germline V gives CDR1 MDHEN, CDR2 SYDVKM. Trimming shortened V by 6 bases and J by 4 bases, and 16 bases separated the two germline ends. The CDR3 is 16 residues long. As DNA, the CDR3 is TGTGCCAGCAGACGCGACGGGGTACAAGGGGCCAACGTCCTGACTTTC. Amino acids: CASRRDGVQGANVLTF.

The gene calls are TRBV5-4 and TRBJ2-1, with D possibly being TRBD2 (6 bases). Per germline, CDR1 SGHNT and CDR2 YYREEE (reference sequence). The CDR3 spans 13 residues. V lost 3 bases, J lost 8 bases, and 12 bases lay in between. The CDR3 here is CASSWRALDEQFF. The CDR3 coding sequence is TGTGCCAGCAGCTGGAGGGCTTTGGATGAGCAGTTCTTC.

This sequence joins TRBV7-2 and TRBJ2-7, with TRBD1 identical over 8 bases. The CDR3 contains 16 residues. V lost 5 bases to trimming and J lost 5 bases; unmatched junction nucleotides: 14. Germline values: CDR1 SGHTA, CDR2 FQGNSA. The CDR3 region has the DNA TGTGCCAGCAGCATAGATCCGAGGACAGGGCGCCACGAGCAGTACTTC. The encoded protein is CASSIDPRTGRHEQYF.

This clone has more than one count but fewer than ten. CDR3 sequence reads: CASSTGRSGYTF. The CDR3 DNA is TGTGCCAGCAGCACAGGGCGGAGTGGCTACACCTTC. The rearrangement uses TRBV11-2 and TRBJ1-2, with D possibly being TRBD1 (6 bases). Germline assignment: CDR1 SGHAT and CDR2 FQNNGV. The V end was cut by 5 bases, the J end by 7 bases, with 11 bases between. The CDR3 length is 12 residues.

This clone was seen a single time. The rearrangement joins TRBV7-9 to TRBJ1-1; TRBD1 might be the D (5 bases). Germline V gene lookup returns CDR1 SEHNR and CDR2 FQNEAQ (reference sequence). This CDR3 region has 13 residues. The V and J ends lost 5 bases and 4 bases respectively, with 11 bases between them. The CDR3 reads CASSPYQGTEAFF. CDR3 coding DNA: TGTGCCAGCAGCCCCTACCAGGGCACTGAAGCTTTCTTT.

The chain combines TRBV25-1 with TRBJ1-1; D remains ambiguous. Germline V gene lookup returns CDR1 MGHDK and CDR2 SYGVNS. Trimming left V 6 bases short and J 6 bases short, with 8 bases between. The CDR3 is 11 amino acids. CDR3 nucleotides: TGTGCCAGCAGCCGGGAGGCTGAAGCTTTCTTT. This gives the protein CASSREAEAFF.

This chain joins TRBV4-1 and TRBJ1-2, with D perhaps matching TRBD1 (6 bases). Germline V CDR1 and CDR2: MGHRA, YSYEKL. There are 18 residues in the CDR3. The V and J ends lost 3 bases and 4 bases respectively, with 24 bases between them. Here the CDR3 reads CASSQEGPGVGGGYGYTF. CDR3 coding DNA: TGCGCCAGCAGCCAGGAGGGCCCAGGGGTCGGGGGGGGCTATGGCTACACCTTC.

V is TRBV5-1 and J is TRBJ2-7; TRBD1 aligns across 8 bases. From germline, CDR1 is SGHRS and CDR2 YFSETQ. This CDR3 has 16 amino acids. The V segment lost 0 bases and the J segment 3 bases; nucleotides outside the gene matches: 8. CDR3 coding DNA: TGCGCCAGCAGCTTGGCCCGGACAGGGCCATTCTACGAGCAGTACTTC. This encodes CASSLARTGPFYEQYF.

This rearrangement joins TRBV6-5 to TRBJ1-4; TRBD1 is a possible D gene (5 bases). The germline V gene encodes CDR1 MNHEY and CDR2 SVGAGI. Trimming pared 6 bases from V and 5 bases from J, leaving 16 bases between. The CDR3 contains 15 residues. The CDR3 coding sequence is TGTGCCAGCAGCGACAGCGGGGTTACAAATGAAAAACTGTTTTTT. Amino acid sequence: CASSDSGVTNEKLFF.

The CDR3 reads CASSLFQGAIGGDTQYF. Written as DNA, the CDR3 is TGTGCCAGCAGCTTATTTCAGGGGGCGATTGGCGGGGATACGCAGTATTTT. This chain joins TRBV7-9 and TRBJ2-3, with 8 bases matching TRBD1. Germline CDR1 and CDR2: SEHNR and FQNEAQ (reference sequence). Unmatched junction bases numbered 13, after V lost 2 bases and J lost 6 bases. This CDR3 is 17 amino acids long.

This clone was seen just once. The gene calls are TRBV3-1 (or the pseudogene TRBV3-2) and TRBJ1-5; D unresolved. The CDR3 runs to 15 residues. V was cut by 4 bases and J by 2 bases, with 12 bases left in between. Germline loops: CDR1 LGHDT, CDR2 YNNKEL (reference sequence). CDR3 in amino acids: CASSRGGPGNQPQHF. The CDR3 nucleotides are TGTGCCAGCAGCCGCGGCGGTCCAGGCAATCAGCCCCAGCATTTT.

The chain recombines TRBV6-1 with TRBJ1-5; D remains ambiguous. The germline V gene encodes CDR1 MNHNS and CDR2 SASEGT. CDR3 length: 17 residues. The V and J ends lost 0 bases and 0 bases respectively, with 12 bases between them. The CDR3 is CASSEAQAYYSNQPQHF. The DNA of the CDR3 is TGTGCCAGCAGTGAAGCGCAGGCGTACTATAGCAATCAGCCCCAGCATTTT.

The genes are TRBV10-3 and TRBJ1-2; TRBD1 aligns across 8 bases. Germline V gene data show CDR1 as ENHRY and CDR2 as SYGVKD. CDR3 length: 15 amino acids. V shed 9 bases, J shed 2 bases, and the junction held 11 bases outside the gene matches. The CDR3, as DNA: TGTGCCATGAGGGGACAGGCCGATGTGAACTATGGCTACACCTTC. Residues: CAMRGQADVNYGYTF.